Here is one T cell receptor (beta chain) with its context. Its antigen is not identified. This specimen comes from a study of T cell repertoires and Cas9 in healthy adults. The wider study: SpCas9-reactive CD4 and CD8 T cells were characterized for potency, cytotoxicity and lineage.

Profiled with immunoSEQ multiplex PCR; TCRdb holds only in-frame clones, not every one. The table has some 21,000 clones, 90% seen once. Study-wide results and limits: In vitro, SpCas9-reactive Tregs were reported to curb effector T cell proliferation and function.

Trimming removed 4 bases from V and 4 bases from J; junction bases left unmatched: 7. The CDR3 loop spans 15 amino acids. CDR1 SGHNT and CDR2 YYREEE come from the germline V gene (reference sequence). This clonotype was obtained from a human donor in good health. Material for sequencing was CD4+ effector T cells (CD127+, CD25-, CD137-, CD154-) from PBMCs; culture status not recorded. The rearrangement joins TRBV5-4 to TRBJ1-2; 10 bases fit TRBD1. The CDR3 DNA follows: TGTGCCAGCAGCCAACGGGGACAGGGGACCTATGGCTACACCTTC. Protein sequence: CASSQRGQGTYGYTF.